Listed here are 22 T cell receptor beta chains from one sample, sequenced in a study of a mutant IDH1 vaccine in newly diagnosed glioma (dated by TCRdb to the early 2020s). Libraries were prepared through the immunoSEQ multiplex PCR assay. As stored in TCRdb, this immuneACCESS dataset retains in-frame rearrangements with V and J assigned. A fraction of the clones does not appear; measured against another copy, unresolved V genes explain less than half of the discrepancy, and the remainder lacks a known reason. The sample contains around 35,000 clones, approximately 83% of them found a single time. The top ten hold 24% of the sample. The meaning of the sample's time point label: week 5, during vaccination. Each vaccine dose, consisting of 300 ug of a 20-mer mutant IDH1 peptide in Montanide, was administered subcutaneously with topical imiquimod. What these receptors recognize is not known. The specimen comprised PBMCs, sampled from a glioma patient whose treatment included an IDH1 peptide vaccine. The receptors were sampled from a young man with glioma.

The genes are TRBV5-1 and TRBJ1-2, with a weak D call TRBD1 (5 bases). Deletions cut 4 bases from V and 1 base from J, with 8 bases between. Germline CDR1 is SGHRS and CDR2 is YFSETQ. The CDR3 totals 13 residues. The CDR3 DNA follows: TGCGCCAGCAGCCCGGACAATAACTATGGCTACACCTTC. Protein sequence: CASSPDNNYGYTF.

The chain is built from TRBV15 and TRBJ1-1; 8 bases map to TRBD1. Germline CDR1 LNHNV, CDR2 YYDKDF (reference sequence). This CDR3 contains 15 residues. V shed 3 bases, J shed 6 bases, and the junction held 9 bases outside the gene matches. CDR3: CATSSSRQGTAEAFF. The CDR3 region has the DNA TGTGCCACCAGCAGCTCGAGACAGGGGACCGCTGAAGCTTTCTTT.

The genes are TRBV29-1 and TRBJ2-3, with D uncertain. Germline CDR1 is SQVTM and CDR2 is ANQGSEA. V shed 3 bases and J shed 2 bases, with 6 bases lying between them. The CDR3 sequence is 12 residues long. CDR3 nucleotides: TGCAGCGTTGAGGGCGACACAGATACGCAGTATTTT. As protein: CSVEGDTDTQYF.

V is TRBV19 and J is TRBJ1-5, with TRBD1 as a possible D gene (6 bases). This CDR3 comprises 17 residues. The V end lost 7 bases, the J end lost 3 bases, and 22 bases lay between the germline ends. Per germline, CDR1 LNHDA and CDR2 SQIVND (reference sequence). The CDR3 nucleotides are TGTGCCAGTAAAGAGTATACAGGGATGGGCTTCAATCAGCCCCAGCATTTT. As protein: CASKEYTGMGFNQPQHF.

This clone qualifies as medium-sized. V gene TRBV30 combines with J gene TRBJ1-1; 7 bases fit TRBD1. In germline, CDR1 is GTSNPN, CDR2 SVGIG (reference sequence). The V and J ends lost 3 bases and 3 bases, in that order; junction bases with no gene match: 7. The CDR3 is 14 amino acids. The CDR3 DNA reads as TGTGCCTGGAGACCCGGAACAGGGGACACTGAAGCTTTCTTT. It yields the protein CAWRPGTGDTEAFF.

V usage is TRBV28 and J usage is TRBJ1-2; the D gene is possibly TRBD1 (5 bases). Germline CDR1 and CDR2: MDHEN and SYDVKM. This CDR3 is 15 amino acids long. Deletions cut 2 bases from V and 6 bases from J, with 16 bases between. The CDR3 sequence is CASSLTRGAANGYTF. As DNA, the CDR3 is TGTGCCAGCAGTTTAACCCGTGGGGCTGCCAATGGCTACACCTTC.

The chain uses TRBV2 and TRBJ2-1, with TRBD1 matching 10 bases. The J segment lost 9 bases and the V segment lost 6 bases, leaving 8 bases of the junction unmatched. This CDR3 has 14 residues. Germline CDR1 reads SNHLY; CDR2 reads FYNNEI. CDR3 in amino acids: CASRNRDRGGEQFF. CDR3 coding DNA: TGTGCCAGCAGGAACCGGGACAGGGGCGGTGAGCAGTTCTTC.

The chain uses TRBV5-6 and TRBJ2-2, with D possibly being TRBD1 or TRBD2 (5 bases each). Germline V gives CDR1 SGHDT, CDR2 YYEEEE. The CDR3 totals 14 residues. Trimming cost V 3 bases and J 6 bases, with 12 bases left between them. Written as DNA, the CDR3 is TGTGCCAGCAGCTATTTGAGGGGCCCCGGGGAGCTGTTTTTT. Translated: CASSYLRGPGELFF.

The CDR3 region has the DNA TGTGCCAGCAGCTTCTTAACCGGACAGGTTAGGGCTTTCTTT. This codes for CASSFLTGQVRAFF. This sequence joins TRBV7-9 and TRBJ1-1, with 7 bases lining up with TRBD1. Germline loops: CDR1 SEHNR, CDR2 FQNEAQ (reference sequence). There are 14 residues in the CDR3. V was pared by 3 bases and J by 11 bases, with 12 bases of the junction left unmatched.

This chain joins TRBV7-2 and TRBJ2-3; D remains unclear. This CDR3 has 16 amino acids. CDR1 and CDR2 (germline): SGHTA, FQGNSA. Between the trimmed V and J ends, which lost 3 bases and 1 base, there was a span of 14 bases. CDR3 DNA: TGTGCCAGCAGCTTTCTCTCCAGCTCGGGCACAGATACGCAGTATTTT. Its protein product is CASSFLSSSGTDTQYF.

This clone was seen just once. The rearrangement joins TRBV2 to TRBJ2-7, with TRBD1 matching over 11 bases. The trim removed 5 bases at V and 4 bases at J, leaving 7 bases unmatched. The V gene's germline CDR1 is SNHLY and CDR2 FYNNEI. The CDR3 totals 15 residues. The CDR3 loop reads CASSPPGTGGYEQYF. Here the CDR3 DNA reads TGTGCCAGCAGTCCCCCCGGGACAGGGGGTTACGAGCAGTACTTC.

This clone was recorded only once. The chain is built from TRBV5-1 and TRBJ1-2; D uncertain. The length of the CDR3 is 15 residues. V lost 2 bases, J lost 2 bases, and 13 bases lay in between. Germline CDR1 is SGHRS and CDR2 is YFSETQ. CDR3 nucleotides: TGCGCCAGCAGCTTTGGAGGGCGTCTAAACTATGGCTACACCTTC. Its protein product is CASSFGGRLNYGYTF.

The chain uses TRBV5-1 and TRBJ2-5; 11 bases match TRBD2. The CDR3 is 16 residues long. V was pared by 0 bases and J by 4 bases, with 5 bases of the junction left unmatched. Germline lookup yields CDR1 SGHRS and CDR2 YFSETQ. This CDR3 is CASSLGLAGSRETQYF. CDR3 in DNA: TGCGCCAGCAGCTTGGGACTAGCGGGATCTAGAGAGACCCAGTACTTC.

The chain joins TRBV5-1 to TRBJ2-1, with 8 bases that match TRBD2. The CDR3 is 15 residues long. Germline assignment: CDR1 SGHRS and CDR2 YFSETQ. V shed 0 bases, J shed 6 bases, and the junction held 5 bases outside the gene matches. CDR3 protein: CASSLVAGRANEQFF. The CDR3 DNA follows: TGCGCCAGCAGCTTGGTCGCCGGGAGGGCCAATGAGCAGTTCTTC.

The V gene is TRBV15, the J gene TRBJ2-1; D possibly corresponds to TRBD2 (6 bases). CDR1 is LNHNV, CDR2 YYDKDF, per germline (reference sequence). Trimming removed 0 bases at V and 4 bases at J, with 10 bases between. CDR3 size: 15 residues. The CDR3 spells CATSRDGGGYNEQFF. In DNA, the CDR3 is TGTGCCACCAGCAGAGACGGGGGTGGTTACAATGAGCAGTTCTTC.

The chain uses TRBV5-6 and TRBJ1-1, with TRBD1 matching over 10 bases. The V gene end was trimmed by 3 bases and the J gene end by 3 bases; junction bases not matched to a gene: 2. Germline V gene lookup returns CDR1 SGHDT and CDR2 YYEEEE. The CDR3 extends over 14 amino acids. The DNA of the CDR3 is TGTGCCAGCAGCTACGGGACAGGGGACACTGAAGCTTTCTTT. Translating it yields CASSYGTGDTEAFF.

This chain joins TRBV14 and TRBJ2-5; D is unresolved. Germline lookup yields CDR1 SGHDN and CDR2 FVKESK. V lost 5 bases, J lost 4 bases, and 11 bases lay in between. The CDR3 has 13 amino acids. CDR3 DNA sequence: TGTGCCAGCAGCGAGAATATCGGAGAGACCCAGTACTTC. Amino acids: CASSENIGETQYF.

The CDR3 region has the DNA TGTGCCAGCGGAACTTCCCGGAGGGCTAGCGGGAGGGTCGAGCAGTACTTC. This gives the protein CASGTSRRASGRVEQYF. V usage is TRBV5-6 and J usage is TRBJ2-7; 12 nucleotides agree with TRBD2. Trimming at V came to 7 bases and at J to 6 bases, leaving 17 bases not matched to a gene. The V gene's germline CDR1 is SGHDT and CDR2 YYEEEE. The CDR3 covers 17 residues.

The count of this clone is one. For the CDR3, the DNA is TGTGCCAGCGGGACAGGGACGAAGACCCAGTACTTC. Translation: CASGTGTKTQYF. The V and J genes are TRBV2 and TRBJ2-5; 9 nucleotides agree with TRBD1. V dropped 8 bases and J dropped 6; count of bases not matched to a gene: 4. Germline-derived CDR1 and CDR2 are SNHLY and FYNNEI. The CDR3 has 12 residues.

The chain recombines TRBV7-8 with TRBJ1-3; 10 nucleotides line up with TRBD1. The germline CDR1 and CDR2 sequences are SGHVS and FQNEAQ. V gave up 5 bases and J gave up 4 bases; unmatched junction bases: 17. The CDR3 has 19 amino acids. The CDR3 here is CASSLWGGIGQGEGNTIYF. CDR3 sequence (DNA): TGTGCCAGCAGCCTGTGGGGGGGGATCGGACAGGGGGAAGGAAACACCATATATTTT.

This clone was counted a few times. The gene calls are TRBV6-4 and TRBJ2-6; a possible D gene is TRBD1 (5 bases). The germline V gene encodes CDR1 MRHNA and CDR2 SNTAGT. CDR3 size: 16 residues. The V end lost 3 bases, the J end lost 1 base, and 10 bases lay between the germline ends. The CDR3 protein is CASSEGPGSGANVLTF. The CDR3 nucleotides read TGTGCCAGCAGTGAAGGGCCAGGGTCTGGGGCCAACGTCCTGACTTTC.

The chain uses TRBV19 and TRBJ2-2; D unresolved. With 2 bases removed from V and 0 bases from J, the gap between germline ends came to 13 bases. Germline CDR1 LNHDA, CDR2 SQIVND (reference sequence). This CDR3 has 17 amino acids. The CDR3 reads CASSIRRQATNTGELFF. For the CDR3, the DNA is TGTGCCAGTAGTATAAGGCGGCAGGCAACGAACACCGGGGAGCTGTTTTTT.